A selection of T cell receptor beta chains follows, all from one sample in a study of shared clonotypes between healthy human individuals. Sequencing was performed with immunoSEQ multiplex PCR; in TCRdb, only in-frame clones are kept and a portion is missing. The sample holds 2 million to 2.5 million clones; around 90% are singletons and the top ten take approximately 0.39%. Sequencing was performed on naive CD4+ T cells from PBMCs. These receptors originate from a man in his late teens or twenties in good health. Some clones in this sample may be carry-over from other donors' samples. The CDR3 runs from the conserved cysteine through the conserved F or W. A D gene is named only where the DNA matches it firmly. Only part of the rows carry a size: once, few, many, or a class if the clone is expanded.

abundance | d_gene | j_gene | v_gene | CDR3nt | CDR3aa
- | - | TRBJ2-6 | TRBV7-2 | TGTGCCAGCAGCTCCCCTCGCTCTGGGGCCAACGTCCTGACTTTC | CASSSPRSGANVLTF
once | TRBD1 | TRBJ2-5 | TRBV25-1 | TGTGCCAGCAGCACCGGGACAGGGGGACAGACCCAGTACTTC | CASSTGTGGQTQYF
once | - | TRBJ1-3 | TRBV10-3 | TGTGCCACCAAAATAGGGGTTTTGGGAAACACCATATATTTT | CATKIGVLGNTIYF
- | TRBD1 | TRBJ2-1 | TRBV5-6 | TGTGCCAGCGAAAACAGGGGTGGGAATGAGCAGTTCTTC | CASENRGGNEQFF
- | - | TRBJ1-5 | TRBV5-6 | TGTGCCAGCAGCTTGGCCGTTTTGAGCAGGGAAGGTCAGCCCCAGCATTTT | CASSLAVLSREGQPQHF
- | - | TRBJ1-1 | TRBV7-9 | TGTGCCAGCAGCTTACTCGGGGTTAACACTGAAGCTTTCTTT | CASSLLGVNTEAFF
once | - | TRBJ1-2 | TRBV15 | TGTGCCACCAGCAGAGAAAAGGGGGTTTGGTATGGCTACACCTTC | CATSREKGVWYGYTF
- | - | TRBJ1-2 | TRBV7-9 | TGTGCCAGCAGCCAGACAGGACCTTATGGCTACACCTTC | CASSQTGPYGYTF
- | - | TRBJ1-1 | TRBV11-2 | TGTGCCAGCAGCTTGGTCACGAACACTGAAGCTTTCTTT | CASSLVTNTEAFF
- | - | TRBJ1-1 | TRBV18 | TGTGCCAGCTCACTGGGACCGCTCCTCAACACTGAAGCTTTCTTT | CASSLGPLLNTEAFF
- | - | TRBJ2-3 | TRBV27 | TGTGCCAGCAGTTTACGTGGAGATACGCAGTATTTT | CASSLRGDTQYF
- | - | TRBJ1-3 | TRBV19 | TGTGCCAGTAGTATAAATCCCGGAAACACCATATATTTT | CASSINPGNTIYF
- | - | TRBJ1-1 | TRBV6-6 | TGTGCCAGCAGTTACTTGTATGCCGACCCAGCTCTCTTT | CASSYLYADPALF
once | - | TRBJ2-7 | TRBV30 | TGTGCCTGGAGTGTACGTGACAGGCCAACAACGTACGGGGCCTACGAGCAGTACTTC | CAWSVRDRPTTYGAYEQYF
- | TRBD1 | TRBJ1-3 | TRBV2 | TGTGCCAGCACCCGGACAGGGTTCCTCTCTGGAAACACCATATATTTT | CASTRTGFLSGNTIYF
- | TRBD2 | TRBJ2-7 | TRBV28 | TGTGCCAGCAGTCGAGCGGGAGGGCTGGCCTACGAGCAGTACTTC | CASSRAGGLAYEQYF
- | TRBD2 | TRBJ2-1 | TRBV27 | TGTGCCAGCAGTTTTAGGACTAGGGTATCCTACAATGAGCAGTTCTTC | CASSFRTRVSYNEQFF
- | TRBD2 | TRBJ2-1 | TRBV5-1 | TGCGCCAGCAGCTTGGGAACAAGGACTAGCGGGAGGTCCAATGAGCAGTTCTTC | CASSLGTRTSGRSNEQFF
- | - | TRBJ2-3 | TRBV7-8 | TGTGCCAGCAGCTCCAGACTGACCTGGGGTAATACGCAGTATTTT | CASSSRLTWGNTQYF
- | - | TRBJ2-7 | TRBV29-1 | TGCAGCGTTGAAGGGCCGAGCTACGAGCAGTACTTC | CSVEGPSYEQYF
- | - | TRBJ2-2 | TRBV19 | TGTGCCAGTAGTATGATCCCAGGAGGCACCGGGGAGCTGTTTTTT | CASSMIPGGTGELFF